The entry that follows covers one T cell receptor beta chain sequence. Its binding antigen is unknown. Nothing much larger sits one base from this clone, and base qualities are not available. Via the germline V gene (reference sequence), CDR1 is MNHEY and CDR2 SMNVEV. The CDR3 spans 19 residues, from the cysteine through the phenylalanine. Left in the record is the CDR3 DNA by itself, 57 bases read in frame from the first base. V is shortened by 2 bases, J by 2 bases, and the region joining them spans 24 bases. This specimen belongs to a study of cytomegalovirus exposure and HLA in healthy donors (dated by TCRdb to the late 2010s). As for the study more broadly: An earlier analysis of some 600 of the donors reported approximately 260 Gb of sequence data and about 120 million unique TCR beta sequences obtained from about 200 million T cells. The study aimed to test whether cataloging public T cell receptors could reveal signatures of past pathogen exposure. To predict cytomegalovirus infection status, the study combined high-throughput TCR immunosequencing, statistical association of individual TCRs with disease status, and machine learning. An early release covering roughly 640 HLA-typed donors comprised around 300 gigabases of sequencing data and some 79 million unique TCR sequences. Using immunosequencing, the study profiled T cell repertoires from around 670 subjects and related those repertoires to cytomegalovirus serostatus. A later genetic analysis used genome-wide SNP genotypes for about 65% of the 666 donors, treating that subset as a discovery cohort. To study patterns of TCR occurrence, a later analysis re-analyzed previously published TCR beta repertoires from more than 550 donors and added high-resolution HLA genotyping. Rather than drawing on any new phenotypic data, the later analysis identified candidate immune exposures from TCR beta sequences and the way those sequences occurred across donors. Both class I and class II loci were covered by HLA typing, at four-digit resolution. To decide whether each TCR beta V gene segment behaved as functional or pseudogenic, an earlier analysis of 587 of the donors relied on high-throughput TCR beta sequencing. Among some 410 genotyped donors of the cohort, an average of around 250,000 unique TCR beta nucleotide sequences was sequenced per donor, of which about 19% were non-productive. Four to six DR-DQ haplotypes were handled as single units for association and clustering because linkage in the cohort was strong. The number of typed donors differed by locus: roughly 629-630 for A, B, C, DRB1 and DQB1; approximately 520 for DQA1; 600 to 610 for DPA1; and around 470 for DPB1. Every repertoire in the discovery cohort had been generated on one and the same sequencing platform. Among the roughly 400 genotyped donors, around 81% belonged to the genetic ancestry cluster associated with self-reported Caucasian donors. Donor age, sex, ethnicity and CMV serostatus were compiled alongside the repertoire data. A separate validation cohort of roughly 120 different subjects was used in addition to the approximately 610-subject first cohort. What the authors observed across the whole study: Across donors, most TCR sequences were observed very rarely, whereas some public TCRs were present in many individuals. The classifier was reported to diagnose cytomegalovirus status with high specificity and sensitivity in both the original cohort and the validation cohort. A further reported finding was that TCR beta sequences accurately predicted the HLA-A and HLA-B alleles for most subjects in the first cohort. Strong co-occurrence of HLA alleles, especially DR and DQ, made assigning TCR associations to individual alleles difficult. For the cohort, immune exposure information was limited to CMV serostatus. Correlated functional status among segregating V segments might reflect linkage disequilibrium, but an unknown experimental factor could not be ruled out. According to a later genetic analysis, donors in an Asian-associated ancestry cluster had fewer N-insertions in productive TCRs than the approximately 710-donor mean. A cluster of highly shared sequence variants was judged likely to be a technical artifact of the sequencing pipeline. Presence/absence analyses assumed roughly uniform sequencing depth across donors, an assumption that may not hold. The study gave a list of around 170 TCR beta chains associated with cytomegalovirus. The cohort was sequenced for TCR beta chains only, and without alpha or paired-chain data the features that could be detected were limited. In a later analysis, HLA-associated TCR beta chains were found to be more clonally expanded and to have lower generation probabilities than equally common non-associated chains. A later analysis found that most CMV-associated TCR beta chains appeared HLA-restricted, with HLA associations seemingly driven largely by CMV exposure. Some IMGT-functional V segments, including TRBV6-2 and TRBV6-3, could not be told apart with the 87-base-pair reads, so those segments were excluded. A later analysis reported that several top co-occurrence clusters appeared linked to parvovirus B19, influenza, CMV and Epstein-Barr virus. A later analysis found that TCR association rates varied across HLA loci, with DRB1 alleles showing the most associated TCRs and HLA-C alleles the fewest. At a false discovery rate of 0.05, a later analysis linked 15,000 to 20,000 TCR beta sequences to specific HLA alleles. In an earlier analysis of fewer than 700 of the donors, most TCR beta V segments appeared in productive rearrangements about 87% or about 30% of the time, broadly matching IMGT annotations. In vitro tests confirmed that a few of the cytomegalovirus-associated TCR beta chains recognize cytomegalovirus antigens. Because HLA typing was unavailable for some donors at each locus, only the typed subset was used in association tests. Because counts were too low, more than 15 rarely observed V segments, including chromosome 9 orphons, were left out of the earlier analysis of about 620 of the donors. The authors suggested that the approach could potentially be generalized to other disease states and immunological phenotypes. A later genetic analysis associated a missense DCLRE1C variant with V-gene and J-gene trimming of TCR beta chains, and an independent cohort replicated the association.

The cohort consisted of some 670 healthy bone marrow donors. All cohort members were sampled while nominally healthy, although unrecorded immune exposures were likely present. The donor tested CMV seronegative, placing the donor among the roughly 340 seronegative members of the cohort. Each donor provided a peripheral blood sample, and peripheral blood mononuclear cells were used for TCR beta sequencing. The Qiagen DNeasy Blood Extraction Kit was used to extract genomic DNA from the blood cell samples. Library generation was performed with the immunoSEQ multiplex PCR assay. A mixture of 60 forward primers for TCR Vbeta segments and 13 reverse primers for TCR Jbeta segments was used in the multiplex PCR. A multiplex PCR assay on genomic DNA amplified the CDR3 region of rearranged TCR beta genes. The amplified TCR beta libraries were sequenced on the Illumina HiSeq System as 87-base-pair reads. In the original analysis: In a later analysis, some 80 million unique TCR beta chains were counted across the 690 or so repertoires, and roughly 10 million of these chains were shared by at least two donors. A nearest-neighbor algorithm error-corrected the raw reads and collapsed the reads into unique sequences, merging closely related sequences to remove PCR and sequencing errors. V, D and J gene segments were assigned by aligning CDR3 sequences to IMGT reference sequences. Each retained sequence needed at least a six-nucleotide match to both a V gene segment and a J gene segment. A rearrangement counted as productive if the CDR3 had no stop codons and remained in frame with V and J, and every other rearrangement counted as non-productive. CDR3 was defined according to IMGT convention as the region running from the second conserved V-encoded cysteine to the conserved J-encoded phenylalanine. The earlier analysis of 450 to 750 of the donors excluded any sequence lacking an unambiguous match to a single V gene segment. An earlier analysis of 550 to 650 of the donors classified V segments as functional when productive rearrangements were above 56.7% and as segregating when the standard deviation between donors was above 5%. A statistical classification framework was built for diagnosing cytomegalovirus status from the catalog of TCR beta chain sequences. In a later analysis, TCR nucleotide sequences were compared against IMGT/GENE-DB human TR gene sequences so that V and J genes could be assigned. The TCRdist pipeline was used in a later analysis to assign CDR3 sequences and most-parsimonious VDJ recombination scenarios. A later analysis defined each TCR beta chain by its CDR3 amino acid sequence plus V-gene family, and excluded reads lacking a unique V-gene family. As a way to deal with suspected cross-contamination and a sequencing artifact, a later analysis dropped approximately 590 nucleotide sequences that were highly shared and had low generation probability. A later analysis calculated a clonal expansion index for each public chain from normalized within-repertoire ranks of inferred template counts. A later analysis computed generation probabilities with a VDJ recombination model fitted to out-of-frame rearrangements, and checked the results against IGoR. Hypergeometric tests were used in a later analysis to score TCR-TCR, TCR-HLA and TCR-CMV co-occurrence, with a repertoire-size bias correction applied to the TCR pairs. A later analysis estimated false discovery rates by permuting HLA or CMV assignments 20 times. In a later analysis, co-occurring TCRs were grouped using DBSCAN, and TCRdist sequence similarity was added for clustering within HLA-allele-positive subsets. Co-occurrence clustering excluded repertoires with fewer than 30,000 or more than 120,000 public chains, plus five with anomalous nucleotide sharing. The clones in this table, taken by TCRdb from immuneACCESS, are in-frame only. Not every clone is retained; where verified, under half of the shortfall comes from an unresolved V gene, and the cause of the rest is unknown. V and J calls and clone size come straight from that table; D and trimming were deduced from the DNA. The sample includes about 110,000 clones, with about 70% observed a single time. The ten largest clones take up 4% to 5% of the sample.

The receptor chain draws on TRBV27 and TRBJ2-5, with a tentative D gene TRBD1 over 6 matching bases. The sample taken for sequencing was PBMCs. The sequence came from a woman in her 40s in good health and CMV-seronegative. The bases are TGTGCCAGCAGTTTACGGCCCCCTTATAGGGGGAGAGAACAAGAGACCCAGTACTTC. The encoded protein is CASSLRPPYRGREQETQYF.